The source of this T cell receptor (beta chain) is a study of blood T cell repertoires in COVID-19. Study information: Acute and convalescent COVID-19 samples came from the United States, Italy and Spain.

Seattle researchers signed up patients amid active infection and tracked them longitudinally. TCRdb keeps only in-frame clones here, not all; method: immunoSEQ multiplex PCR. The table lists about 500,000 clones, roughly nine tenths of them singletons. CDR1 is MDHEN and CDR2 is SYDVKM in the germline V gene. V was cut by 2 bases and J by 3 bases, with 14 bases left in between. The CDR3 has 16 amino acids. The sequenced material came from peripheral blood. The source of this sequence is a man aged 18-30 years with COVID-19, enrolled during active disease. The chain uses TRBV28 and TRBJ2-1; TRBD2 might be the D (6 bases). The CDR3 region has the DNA TGTGCCAGCAGTTTAGTACGGGAGACCCTCTACAATGAGCAGTTCTTC. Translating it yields CASSLVRETLYNEQFF. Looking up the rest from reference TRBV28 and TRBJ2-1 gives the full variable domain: DVKVTQSSRYLVKRTGEKVFLECVQDMDHENMFWYRQDPGLGLRLIYFSYDVKMKEKGDIPEGYSVSREKKERFSLILESASTNQTSMYLCASSLVRETLYNEQFFGPGTRLTVL.